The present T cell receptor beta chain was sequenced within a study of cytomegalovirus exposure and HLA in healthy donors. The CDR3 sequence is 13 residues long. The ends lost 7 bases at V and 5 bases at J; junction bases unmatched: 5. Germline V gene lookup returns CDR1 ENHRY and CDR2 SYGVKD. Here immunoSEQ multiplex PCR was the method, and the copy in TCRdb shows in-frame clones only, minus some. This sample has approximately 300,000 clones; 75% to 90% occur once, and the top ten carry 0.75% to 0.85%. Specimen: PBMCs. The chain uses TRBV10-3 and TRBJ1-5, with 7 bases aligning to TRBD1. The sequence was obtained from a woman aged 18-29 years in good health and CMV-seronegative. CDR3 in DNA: TGTGCCATCAATGGACAGGCCGATCAGCCCCAGCATTTT. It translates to CAINGQADQPQHF.